Below are 8 T cell receptor beta chains sequenced from a single sample in a study of Graves' ophthalmopathy and Graves' hyperthyroidism. TCR beta CDR3 regions were amplified from RNA transcripts. An initial RT-PCR round employing HTBI primers preceded a second-round multiplex PCR. TCRdb ran MiXCR on the multiplex PCR reads and lists one entry per CDR3 protein. This table holds over a million distinct CDR3 sequences, approximately 35% found once. Sequencing input: peripheral blood or thyroid tissue (not recorded which). These receptors were collected from an adult man with Graves' hyperthyroidism.

This clonotype was seen ten or more times. The chain is built from TRBV2 and TRBJ2-7, with D unclear. Germline loops: CDR1 SNHLY, CDR2 FYNNEI. The CDR3 runs 12 residues. The V and J ends lost 7 bases and 1 base respectively, with 8 bases between them. The CDR3 DNA sequence: TGTGCCAGCACGGTAGAGTCCTACGAGCAGTACTTC. The encoded protein is CASTVESYEQYF.

V usage is TRBV10-2 and J usage is TRBJ1-1; unclear D gene. Trimming stripped 6 bases from V and 0 bases from J, with 8 bases between. This CDR3 comprises 13 residues. Germline CDR1 reads WSHSY; CDR2 reads SAAADI. The CDR3 spells CASREGMNTEAFF. The CDR3 nucleotides are TGCGCCAGCAGAGAGGGAATGAACACTGAAGCTTTCTTT.

This clonotype was detected a few times. The V call is TRBV6-5, the J call TRBJ1-6, with TRBD1 matching 8 bases. V shed 0 bases and J 14 bases; nucleotides not matched to a gene: 15. This CDR3 region has 17 residues. Per germline, CDR1 MNHEY and CDR2 SVGAGI. The CDR3 is CASSYSQAPGPGQALHF. CDR3 coding DNA: TGTGCCAGCAGTTACTCGCAAGCTCCGGGACCGGGACAGGCCCTCCACTTT.

This clonotype has ten or more counts. This sequence joins TRBV25-1 and TRBJ1-2; D gene ambiguous. Trimming cost V 5 bases and J 8 bases, with 9 bases left between them. This CDR3 has 11 amino acids. Per germline, CDR1 MGHDK and CDR2 SYGVNS. The CDR3 region is CASSFGKGYTF. The CDR3, as DNA: TGTGCCAGCAGTTTTGGGAAGGGCTACACCTTC.

This CDR3 is CARPWDISYGYTF. The CDR3 coding sequence is TGTGCCAGGCCCTGGGACATTAGCTATGGCTACACCTTC. V gene TRBV10-3 combines with J gene TRBJ1-2, with TRBD1 as a possible D gene (6 bases). The CDR3 length is 13 residues. V was trimmed by 10 bases and J by 4 bases, leaving 16 bases between them. The germline CDR1 and CDR2 sequences are ENHRY and SYGVKD.

This clonotype occurred many times. The chain links TRBV19 to TRBJ2-5, with 8 positions matching TRBD1. The length of the CDR3 is 15 residues. After removal of 4 bases from V and 5 bases from J, the junction contained 9 bases not matched to a gene. In germline, CDR1 is LNHDA, CDR2 SQIVND (reference sequence). The CDR3 DNA reads TGTGCCAGTAGTAGTACGGCAGGGGGCTCGGAGACCCAGTACTTC. Amino acid sequence: CASSSTAGGSETQYF.

This clonotype appeared a few times. The rearrangement joins TRBV2 to TRBJ1-1, with D possibly TRBD1 on 5 matching bases. CDR1 is SNHLY, CDR2 FYNNEI, per germline. Trimming cost V 8 bases and J 6 bases, with 16 bases left between them. The CDR3 is 13 residues long. CDR3 in amino acids: CASVEEVGAEAFF. The CDR3, as DNA: TGTGCCAGCGTTGAAGAGGTGGGGGCTGAAGCTTTCTTT.

This clonotype occurred many times. V and J are TRBV29-1 and TRBJ2-5; the D gene is possibly TRBD1 (6 bases). This CDR3 is built from 12 residues. Germline V gene data show CDR1 as SQVTM and CDR2 as ANQGSEA. The V end lost 4 bases, the J end lost 2 bases, and 8 bases lay between the germline ends. CDR3 amino acids: CSVGGRQETQYF. DNA for the CDR3: TGCAGCGTTGGGGGGCGACAAGAGACCCAGTACTTC.